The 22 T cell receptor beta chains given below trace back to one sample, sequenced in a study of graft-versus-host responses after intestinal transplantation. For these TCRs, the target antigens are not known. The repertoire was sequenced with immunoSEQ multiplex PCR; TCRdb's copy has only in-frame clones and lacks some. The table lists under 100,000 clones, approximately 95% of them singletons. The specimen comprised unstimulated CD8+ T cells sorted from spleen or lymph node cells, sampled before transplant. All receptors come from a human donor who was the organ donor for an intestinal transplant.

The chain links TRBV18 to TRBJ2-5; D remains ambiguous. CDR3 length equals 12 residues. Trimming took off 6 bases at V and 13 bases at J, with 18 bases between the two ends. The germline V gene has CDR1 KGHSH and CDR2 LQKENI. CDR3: CASSRRPGPAYF. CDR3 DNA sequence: TGTGCCAGCTCTCGCCGTCCTGGGCCGGCGTACTTC. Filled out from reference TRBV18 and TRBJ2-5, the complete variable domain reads NAGVMQNPRHLVRRRGQEARLRCSPMKGHSHVYWYRQLPEEGLKFMVYLQKENIIDESGMPKERFSAEFPKEGPSILRIQQVVRGDSAAYFCASSRRPGPAYFGPGTRLLVL.

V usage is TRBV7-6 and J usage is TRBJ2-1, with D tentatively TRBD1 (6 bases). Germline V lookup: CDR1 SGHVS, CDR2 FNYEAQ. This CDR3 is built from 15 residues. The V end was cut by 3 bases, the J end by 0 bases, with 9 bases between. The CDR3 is CASSLTGSSYNEQFF. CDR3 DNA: TGTGCCAGCAGCTTGACAGGTAGCTCCTACAATGAGCAGTTCTTC. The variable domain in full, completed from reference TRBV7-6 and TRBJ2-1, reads GAGVSQSPRYKVTKRGQDVALRCDPISGHVSLYWYRQALGQGPEFLTYFNYEAQQDKSGLPNDRFSAERPEGSISTLTIQRTEQRDSAMYRCASSLTGSSYNEQFFGPGTRLTVL.

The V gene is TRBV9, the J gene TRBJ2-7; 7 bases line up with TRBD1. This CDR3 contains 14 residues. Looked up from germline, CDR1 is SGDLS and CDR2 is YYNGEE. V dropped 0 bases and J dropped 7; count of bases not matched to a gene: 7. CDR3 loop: CASSVGTGLREQYF. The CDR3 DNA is TGTGCCAGCAGCGTAGGGACAGGCCTTAGGGAGCAGTACTTC.

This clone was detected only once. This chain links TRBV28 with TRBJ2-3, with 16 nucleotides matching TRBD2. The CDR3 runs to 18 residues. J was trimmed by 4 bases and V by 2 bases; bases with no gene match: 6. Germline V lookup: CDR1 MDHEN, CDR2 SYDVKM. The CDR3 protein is CASSLLGLAGGPPDTQYF. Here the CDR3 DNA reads TGTGCCAGCAGTTTACTGGGACTAGCGGGAGGGCCCCCAGATACGCAGTATTTT.

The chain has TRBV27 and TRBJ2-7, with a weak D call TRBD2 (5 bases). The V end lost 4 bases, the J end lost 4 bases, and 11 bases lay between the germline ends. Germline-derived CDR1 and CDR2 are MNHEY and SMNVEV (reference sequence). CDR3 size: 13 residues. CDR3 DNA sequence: TGTGCCAGCAGTTCCGGGGAATCTTACGAGCAGTACTTC. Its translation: CASSSGESYEQYF.

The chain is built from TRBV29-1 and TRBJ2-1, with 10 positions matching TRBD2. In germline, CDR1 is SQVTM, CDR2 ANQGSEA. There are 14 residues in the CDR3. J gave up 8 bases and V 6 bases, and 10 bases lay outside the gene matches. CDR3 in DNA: TGCAGCGTCGCCATAGGGACTAGCGAGGATGAGCAGTTCTTC. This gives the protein CSVAIGTSEDEQFF.

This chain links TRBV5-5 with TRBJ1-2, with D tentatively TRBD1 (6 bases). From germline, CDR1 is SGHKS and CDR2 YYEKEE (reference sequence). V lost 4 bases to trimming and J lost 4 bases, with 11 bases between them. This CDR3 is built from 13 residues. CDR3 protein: CASSEDSLYGYTF. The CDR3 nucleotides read TGTGCCAGCAGCGAGGACAGTCTCTATGGCTACACCTTC.

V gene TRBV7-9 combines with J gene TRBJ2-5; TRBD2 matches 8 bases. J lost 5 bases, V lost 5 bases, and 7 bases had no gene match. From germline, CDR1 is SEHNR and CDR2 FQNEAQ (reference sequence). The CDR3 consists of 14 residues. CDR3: CASSPRGGIETQYF. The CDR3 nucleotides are TGTGCCAGCAGCCCCCGGGGGGGCATCGAGACCCAGTACTTC.

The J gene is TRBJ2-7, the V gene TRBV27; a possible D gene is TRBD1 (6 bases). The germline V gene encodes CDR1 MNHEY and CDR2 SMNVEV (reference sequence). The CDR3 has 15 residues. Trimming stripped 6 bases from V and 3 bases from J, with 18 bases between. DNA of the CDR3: TGTGCCAGCAGCCCGTCCGGATCAGGGGACTACGAGCAGTACTTC. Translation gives CASSPSGSGDYEQYF.

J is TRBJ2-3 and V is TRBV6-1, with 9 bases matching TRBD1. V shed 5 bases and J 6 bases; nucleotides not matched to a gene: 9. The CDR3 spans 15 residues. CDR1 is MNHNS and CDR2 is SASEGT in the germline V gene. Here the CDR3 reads CASSQPGQGRDTQYF. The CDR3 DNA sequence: TGTGCCAGCAGTCAACCGGGACAGGGAAGGGATACGCAGTATTTT.

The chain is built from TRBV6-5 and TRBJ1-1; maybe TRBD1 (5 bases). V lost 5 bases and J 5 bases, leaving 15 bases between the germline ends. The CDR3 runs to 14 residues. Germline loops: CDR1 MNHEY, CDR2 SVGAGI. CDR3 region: CASSPQGAGTEAFF. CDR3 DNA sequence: TGTGCCAGCAGTCCCCAAGGGGCTGGTACTGAAGCTTTCTTT.

Written as DNA, the CDR3 is TGTGCCAGCAGTTTTCAGGCGACCTACGAGCAGTACTTC. As protein: CASSFQATYEQYF. The chain links TRBV27 to TRBJ2-5; D gene unclear. The closer fit of TRBJ2-7 to the DNA end suggests the J call may be wrong. Germline V gene lookup returns CDR1 MNHEY and CDR2 SMNVEV (reference sequence). CDR3 length equals 13 residues.

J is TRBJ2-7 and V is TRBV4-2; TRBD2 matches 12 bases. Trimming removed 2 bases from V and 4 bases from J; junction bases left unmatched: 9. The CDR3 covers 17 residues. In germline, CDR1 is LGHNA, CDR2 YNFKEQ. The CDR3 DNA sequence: TGTGCCAGCAGCCAATATTCACACCTAGCGGGGGGGTACGAGCAGTACTTC. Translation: CASSQYSHLAGGYEQYF.

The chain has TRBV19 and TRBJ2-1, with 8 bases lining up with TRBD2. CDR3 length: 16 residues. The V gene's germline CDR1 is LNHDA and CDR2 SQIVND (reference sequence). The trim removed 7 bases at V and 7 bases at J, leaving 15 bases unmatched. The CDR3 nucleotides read TGTGCCAGTACCCCGCCGACCGCGGGAGGAGAGAATGAGCAGTTCTTC. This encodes CASTPPTAGGENEQFF.

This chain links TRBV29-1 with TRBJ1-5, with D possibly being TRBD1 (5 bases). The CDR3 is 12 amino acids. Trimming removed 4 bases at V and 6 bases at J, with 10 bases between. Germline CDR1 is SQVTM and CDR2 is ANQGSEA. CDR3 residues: CSVAGESQPQHF. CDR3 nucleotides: TGCAGCGTTGCGGGGGAGTCTCAGCCCCAGCATTTT.

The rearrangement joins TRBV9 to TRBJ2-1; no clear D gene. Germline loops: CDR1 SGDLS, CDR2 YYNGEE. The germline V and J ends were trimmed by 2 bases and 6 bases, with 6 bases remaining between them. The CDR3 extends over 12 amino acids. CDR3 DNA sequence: TGTGCCAGCAGCGTTAAGAGCAATGAGCAGTTCTTC. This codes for CASSVKSNEQFF.

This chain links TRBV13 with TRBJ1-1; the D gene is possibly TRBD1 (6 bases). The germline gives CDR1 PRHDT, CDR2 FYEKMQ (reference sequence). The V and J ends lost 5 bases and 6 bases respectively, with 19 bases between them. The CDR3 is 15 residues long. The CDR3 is CASSADAGVGPEAFF. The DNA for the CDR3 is TGTGCCAGCAGCGCCGATGCAGGGGTGGGCCCTGAAGCTTTCTTT.

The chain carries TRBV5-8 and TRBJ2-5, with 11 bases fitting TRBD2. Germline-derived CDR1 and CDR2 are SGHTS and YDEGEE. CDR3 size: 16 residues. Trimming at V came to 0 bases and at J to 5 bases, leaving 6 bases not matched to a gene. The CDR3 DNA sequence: TGTGCCAGCAGCTTGGTAACTAGCGGGAGCCGGGAGACCCAGTACTTC. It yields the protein CASSLVTSGSRETQYF.

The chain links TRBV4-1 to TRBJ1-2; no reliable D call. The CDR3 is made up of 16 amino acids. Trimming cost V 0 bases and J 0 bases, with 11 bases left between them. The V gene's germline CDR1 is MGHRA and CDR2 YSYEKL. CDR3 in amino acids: CASSQEVGRANYGYTF. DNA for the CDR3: TGCGCCAGCAGCCAAGAAGTCGGGAGGGCTAACTATGGCTACACCTTC.

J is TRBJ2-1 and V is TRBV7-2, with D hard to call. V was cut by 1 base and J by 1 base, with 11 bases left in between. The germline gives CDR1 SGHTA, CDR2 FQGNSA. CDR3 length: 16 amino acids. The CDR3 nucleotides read TGTGCCAGCAGCTTAGAGTCCCTACTGTCCTACAATGAGCAGTTCTTC. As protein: CASSLESLLSYNEQFF.

The CDR3 reads CASSQVTGGQYF. The CDR3 nucleotides are TGTGCCAGCAGCCAAGTAACGGGGGGACAGTACTTC. The chain recombines TRBV14 with TRBJ2-5; 7 nucleotides line up with TRBD2. Germline CDR1 is SGHDN and CDR2 is FVKESK. The CDR3 is made up of 12 amino acids. V trimming: 1 base; J trimming: 11 bases; junction bases outside the gene matches: 4.

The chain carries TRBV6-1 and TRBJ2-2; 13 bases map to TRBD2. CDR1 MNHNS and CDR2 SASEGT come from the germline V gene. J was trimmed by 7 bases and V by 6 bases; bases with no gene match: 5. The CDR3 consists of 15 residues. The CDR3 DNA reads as TGTGCCAGCAGGGGACTAGCGGGATCGGTCGGGGAGCTGTTTTTT. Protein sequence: CASRGLAGSVGELFF.